Each of the 27 T cell receptor beta chains below was sequenced from the same sample in a study of cytomegalovirus exposure and HLA in healthy donors. The PCR made use of 60 Vbeta and 13 Jbeta primers. Here immunoSEQ multiplex PCR was the method, and the copy in TCRdb shows in-frame clones only, minus some. The table lists 100,000 to 150,000 clones, roughly 82% of them singletons, with 2.5% to 3.5% in the top ten. Sequenced input: PBMCs. These receptors all stem from a middle-aged woman in good health and CMV-seropositive.

This chain links TRBV28 with TRBJ1-2, with 10 nucleotides matching TRBD1. Per germline, CDR1 MDHEN and CDR2 SYDVKM. Trimming removed 7 bases from V and 3 bases from J; junction bases left unmatched: 8. The CDR3 runs to 15 residues. The CDR3 region is CASIRGGTGDYGYTF. The CDR3 DNA follows: TGTGCCAGCATAAGGGGGGGGACAGGGGACTATGGCTACACCTTC.

The chain combines TRBV6-5 with TRBJ2-2; 7 bases fit TRBD1. Germline assignment: CDR1 MNHEY and CDR2 SVGAGI. The junction had 8 bases not matched to a gene; V was cut back by 6 bases and J by 7 bases. The CDR3 length is 14 residues. This chain's CDR3 is CASRETGKGGELFF. The DNA for the CDR3 is TGTGCCAGCAGGGAGACAGGGAAGGGCGGGGAGCTGTTTTTT.

The chain is built from TRBV6-6 and TRBJ1-4; 7 bases are shared with TRBD1. The CDR3 extends over 15 amino acids. V dropped 6 bases and J dropped 2; count of bases not matched to a gene: 6. The germline V gene encodes CDR1 MNHNY and CDR2 SVGAGI (reference sequence). The CDR3 region has the DNA TGTGCCAGCAGGGGAGCGACAGGGACTAATGAAAAACTGTTTTTT. It is translated as CASRGATGTNEKLFF.

This chain links TRBV11-2 with TRBJ1-4; a weak D match, TRBD1 (6 bases). The CDR3 spans 18 residues. In germline, CDR1 is SGHAT, CDR2 FQNNGV. V was cut by 0 bases and J by 4 bases, with 18 bases left in between. The CDR3 here is CASSLDGARQAYNEKLFF. DNA for the CDR3: TGTGCCAGCAGCTTAGATGGGGCGCGACAGGCCTATAATGAAAAACTGTTTTTT.

CDR3 nucleotide sequence: TGCGCCAGCAGCCCCCGGACAGGGGGATCCTACGAGCAGTACTTC. It codes for CASSPRTGGSYEQYF. The chain joins TRBV4-3 to TRBJ2-7, with TRBD1 matching over 10 bases. Per the germline V gene, CDR1 is LGHNA and CDR2 is YSLEER. The CDR3 loop spans 15 amino acids. The junction had 4 bases not matched to a gene; V was cut back by 4 bases and J by 1 base.

This clone appeared a few times. CDR3 coding DNA: TGTGCCAGCAGTGTCCTTGGCTTTGACTCCACAGATACGCAGTATTTT. This gives the protein CASSVLGFDSTDTQYF. This sequence joins TRBV27 and TRBJ2-3; no clear D. Trimming shortened V by 5 bases and J by 2 bases, and 17 bases separated the two germline ends. Germline V gene sequence: CDR1 MNHEY, CDR2 SMNVEV (reference sequence). This CDR3 region has 16 residues.

V usage is TRBV30 and J usage is TRBJ2-3; 8 nucleotides line up with TRBD2. The CDR3 covers 16 residues. CDR1 and CDR2 from the germline V gene are GTSNPN and SVGIG (reference sequence). Losses at the gene ends were 0 bases for V and 1 base for J; bases not matched to a gene: 6. The CDR3 DNA reads as TGTGCCTGGAGTGTAGTGGCGGGGGGACGCACAGATACGCAGTATTTT. It yields the protein CAWSVVAGGRTDTQYF.

This clone was picked up a small number of times. The chain has TRBV5-1 and TRBJ2-7, with a weak D call TRBD1 (6 bases). Germline lookup yields CDR1 SGHRS and CDR2 YFSETQ. The CDR3 contains 15 residues. V lost 2 bases and J lost 5, with 17 bases in between. The CDR3, as DNA: TGCGCCAGCAGCTTATTGGGGGCAGGGTTCGACGAGCAGTACTTC. Residues: CASSLLGAGFDEQYF.

This chain joins TRBV4-3 and TRBJ2-2, with a tentative D call TRBD2 (7 bases). This CDR3 contains 15 residues. V gave up 1 base and J gave up 8 bases, with 14 bases separating them. Germline CDR1 and CDR2: LGHNA and YSLEER. CDR3 loop: CASSQGRGLLGELFF. In DNA form, the CDR3 reads TGCGCCAGCAGCCAAGGGCGGGGGCTTCTAGGGGAGCTGTTTTTT.

This chain joins TRBV5-4 and TRBJ2-3, with D perhaps TRBD1 (6 bases). CDR1 SGHNT and CDR2 YYREEE come from the germline V gene (reference sequence). The CDR3 has 15 amino acids. Trimming removed 0 bases at V and 3 bases at J, with 11 bases between. The CDR3 reads CASSLGDRITDTQYF. CDR3 bases: TGTGCCAGCAGCTTGGGAGACAGGATAACAGATACGCAGTATTTT.

This clone occurred once. This sample includes further DNA sequences coding for the same CDR3. The CDR3 here is CAWSVAGLNSPLHF. In nucleotides, the CDR3 is TGTGCCTGGAGTGTGGCAGGGCTAAATTCACCCCTCCACTTT. The chain combines TRBV30 with TRBJ1-6, with D perhaps matching TRBD1 (5 bases). Germline V lookup: CDR1 GTSNPN, CDR2 SVGIG (reference sequence). Deletions cut 0 bases from V and 7 bases from J, with 10 bases between. The CDR3 is 14 amino acids.

The chain employs TRBV6-1 and TRBJ1-2, with 8 nucleotides matching TRBD1. After removal of 4 bases from V and 3 bases from J, the junction contained 4 bases not matched to a gene. Germline lookup yields CDR1 MNHNS and CDR2 SASEGT. The CDR3 is 14 amino acids. The CDR3 DNA reads TGTGCCAGCAGTGCAACACAGGGGGACTATGGCTACACCTTC. Amino acid sequence: CASSATQGDYGYTF.

This clone was seen only a few times. This chain uses TRBV6-5 with TRBJ2-1, with D possibly being TRBD2 (5 bases). In germline, CDR1 is MNHEY, CDR2 SVGAGI. The V and J ends lost 4 bases and 0 bases respectively, with 7 bases between them. This CDR3 has 14 amino acids. The CDR3 bases are TGTGCCAGCAGTTGGAGGAGCTCCTACAATGAGCAGTTCTTC. Its translation is CASSWRSSYNEQFF.

At least ten counts were recorded for this clone. The gene calls are TRBV28 and TRBJ1-5; D is possibly TRBD1 (5 bases). Germline CDR1 is MDHEN and CDR2 is SYDVKM. This CDR3 contains 14 residues. The V end lost 3 bases, the J end lost 5 bases, and 11 bases lay between the germline ends. Here the CDR3 reads CASSFPQGHQPQHF. CDR3 nucleotides: TGTGCCAGCAGTTTTCCCCAGGGCCATCAGCCCCAGCATTTT.

V and J are TRBV2 and TRBJ1-3, with TRBD1 matching over 9 bases. The CDR3 is 17 residues long. Looked up from germline, CDR1 is SNHLY and CDR2 is FYNNEI. V lost 3 bases and J lost 5; bases outside the gene matches: 11. DNA of the CDR3: TGTGCCAGCAGTGATCCCTGGACAGGGGATAGGAGAAACACCATATATTTT. It is translated as CASSDPWTGDRRNTIYF. The full variable domain, rest sourced from reference TRBV2 and TRBJ1-3, is EPEVTQTPSHQVTQMGQEVILRCVPISNHLYFYWYRQILGQKVEFLVSFYNNEISEKSEIFDDQFSVERPDGSNFTLKIRSTKLEDSAMYFCASSDPWTGDRRNTIYFGEGSWLTVV.

The V and J genes are TRBV6-5 and TRBJ1-4, with 9 bases fitting TRBD1. This CDR3 is 16 amino acids long. Germline assignment: CDR1 MNHEY and CDR2 SVGAGI. V lost 0 bases, J lost 3 bases, and 2 bases stayed unmatched. The CDR3 DNA is TGTGCCAGCAGTTACTCCTACAGGGGGCCTAATGAAAAACTGTTTTTT. This sequence encodes CASSYSYRGPNEKLFF.

This clone was seen a few times. The V gene is TRBV28, the J gene TRBJ1-5; a possible D gene is TRBD1 (6 bases). Germline CDR1 is MDHEN and CDR2 is SYDVKM. CDR3 length: 14 amino acids. V was trimmed by 4 bases and J by 3 bases, leaving 10 bases between them. CDR3 in amino acids: CASSSTGFNQPQHF. DNA of the CDR3: TGTGCCAGCAGTTCGACAGGTTTCAATCAGCCCCAGCATTTT. Filled out from reference TRBV28 and TRBJ1-5, the complete variable domain reads DVKVTQSSRYLVKRTGEKVFLECVQDMDHENMFWYRQDPGLGLRLIYFSYDVKMKEKGDIPEGYSVSREKKERFSLILESASTNQTSMYLCASSSTGFNQPQHFGDGTRLSIL.

This rearrangement joins TRBV7-3 to TRBJ2-1; TRBD1 matches at 10 bases. The CDR3 has 15 amino acids. The V segment lost 2 bases and the J segment 6 bases; nucleotides outside the gene matches: 4. In germline, CDR1 is SGHTA, CDR2 FQGTGA. Written as DNA, the CDR3 is TGTGCCAGCAGCTTATTGGGACAGGGGCTCAATGAGCAGTTCTTC. Translation: CASSLLGQGLNEQFF.

J is TRBJ2-5 and V is TRBV28, with TRBD1 matching 7 bases. CDR3 length equals 14 residues. Germline V gene lookup returns CDR1 MDHEN and CDR2 SYDVKM. V shed 7 bases and J 4 bases; nucleotides not matched to a gene: 9. The CDR3 protein is CASISLGQTETQYF. CDR3 DNA: TGTGCCAGCATCTCATTGGGACAGACAGAGACCCAGTACTTC.

The rearrangement uses TRBV9 and TRBJ1-2; TRBD1 matches 7 bases. This CDR3 comprises 14 residues. Germline-derived CDR1 and CDR2 are SGDLS and YYNGEE. The trim removed 3 bases at V and 2 bases at J, leaving 4 bases unmatched. This CDR3 is CASSAGGNNYGYTF. The CDR3 nucleotides read TGTGCCAGCAGCGCAGGGGGGAACAACTATGGCTACACCTTC.

This chain connects TRBV4-2 to TRBJ2-2, with 10 positions matching TRBD2. V gave up 4 bases and J gave up 3 bases; unmatched junction bases: 14. Germline V gene lookup returns CDR1 LGHNA and CDR2 YNFKEQ. The CDR3 consists of 19 residues. The CDR3 here is CASSRGTSDVWSDTGELFF. As DNA, the CDR3 is TGTGCCAGCAGCCGAGGGACTAGCGATGTTTGGTCGGACACCGGGGAGCTGTTTTTT.

Written as DNA, the CDR3 is TGTGCCAGCAGCTGGTCCGGACACGGATACTATGGCTACACCTTC. Residues: CASSWSGHGYYGYTF. This sequence joins TRBV7-6 and TRBJ1-2; TRBD1 is a possible D gene (5 bases). CDR3 length equals 15 residues. The V and J ends lost 4 bases and 3 bases respectively, with 15 bases between them. In germline, CDR1 is SGHVS, CDR2 FNYEAQ.

This clone came up once. The gene calls are TRBV4-3 and TRBJ2-1; D might be TRBD2 (7 bases). Germline loops: CDR1 LGHNA, CDR2 YSLEER. Trimming pared 4 bases from V and 2 bases from J, leaving 18 bases between. The CDR3 contains 17 residues. For the CDR3, the DNA is TGCGCCAGCAGCCCGGTGGAGCGGGACATGGCCTACAATGAGCAGTTCTTC. Amino acids: CASSPVERDMAYNEQFF.

This chain joins TRBV27 and TRBJ2-5; 13 nucleotides align to TRBD2. Germline-derived CDR1 and CDR2 are MNHEY and SMNVEV (reference sequence). V lost 2 bases to trimming and J lost 5 bases; unmatched junction nucleotides: 5. This CDR3 spans 16 amino acids. DNA of the CDR3: TGTGCCAGCAGTTTAAGACTAGCGGGGGGCCAGGAGACCCAGTACTTC. This translates into CASSLRLAGGQETQYF.

This sequence joins TRBV2 and TRBJ1-5; a possible D gene is TRBD1 (6 bases). The germline gives CDR1 SNHLY, CDR2 FYNNEI. This CDR3 is 19 amino acids long. V shed 5 bases and J shed 1 base, with 24 bases lying between them. For the CDR3, the DNA is TGTGCCAGCAGTTTTACCCCTGGACAGCGAAAAGAAAGCAATCAGCCCCAGCATTTT. This sequence encodes CASSFTPGQRKESNQPQHF.

CDR3 in amino acids: CAISDGVREDGYTF. The CDR3 DNA is TGTGCCATCAGTGACGGAGTTCGGGAGGATGGCTACACCTTC. The chain employs TRBV10-3 and TRBJ1-2; unclear D gene. CDR3 length equals 14 residues. Germline V gene sequence: CDR1 ENHRY, CDR2 SYGVKD. Trimming stripped 3 bases from V and 6 bases from J, with 14 bases between.

This chain links TRBV7-9 with TRBJ1-5, with D possibly TRBD1 on 5 matching bases. Germline V gene sequence: CDR1 SEHNR, CDR2 FQNEAQ (reference sequence). The CDR3 runs to 15 residues. V gave up 1 base and J gave up 6 bases, with 13 bases separating them. CDR3 sequence: CASSLGQGRGQPQHF. In nucleotides, the CDR3 is TGTGCCAGCAGCTTAGGTCAGGGTAGGGGTCAGCCCCAGCATTTT.